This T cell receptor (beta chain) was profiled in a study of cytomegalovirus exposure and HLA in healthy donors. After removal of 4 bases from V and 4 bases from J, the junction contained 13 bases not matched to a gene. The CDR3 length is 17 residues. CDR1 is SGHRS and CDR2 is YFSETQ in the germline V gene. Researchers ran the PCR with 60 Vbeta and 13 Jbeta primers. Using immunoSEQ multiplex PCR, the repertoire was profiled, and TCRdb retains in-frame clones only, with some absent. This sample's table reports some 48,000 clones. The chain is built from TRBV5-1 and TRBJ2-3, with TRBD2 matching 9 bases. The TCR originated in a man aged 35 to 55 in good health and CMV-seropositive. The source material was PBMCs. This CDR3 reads CASSATGVAGVPDTQYF. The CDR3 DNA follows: TGCGCCAGCAGCGCTACAGGGGTAGCGGGAGTACCAGATACGCAGTATTTT. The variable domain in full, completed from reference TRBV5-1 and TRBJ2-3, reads KAGVTQTPRYLIKTRGQQVTLSCSPISGHRSVSWYQQTPGQGLQFLFEYFSETQRNKGNFPGRFSGRQFSNSRSEMNVSTLELGDSALYLCASSATGVAGVPDTQYFGPGTRLTVL.